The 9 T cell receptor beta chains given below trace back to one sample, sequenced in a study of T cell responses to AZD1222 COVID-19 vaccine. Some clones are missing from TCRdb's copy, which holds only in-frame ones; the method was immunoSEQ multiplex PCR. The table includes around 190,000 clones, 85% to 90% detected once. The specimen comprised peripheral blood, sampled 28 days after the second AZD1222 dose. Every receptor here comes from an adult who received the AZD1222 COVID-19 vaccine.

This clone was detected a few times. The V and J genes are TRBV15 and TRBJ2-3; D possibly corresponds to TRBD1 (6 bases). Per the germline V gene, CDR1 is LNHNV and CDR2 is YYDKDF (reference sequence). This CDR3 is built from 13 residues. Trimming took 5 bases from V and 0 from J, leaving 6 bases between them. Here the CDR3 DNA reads TGTGCCACCAGCGGGGGCAGCACAGATACGCAGTATTTT. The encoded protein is CATSGGSTDTQYF. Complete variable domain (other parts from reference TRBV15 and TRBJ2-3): DAMVIQNPRYQVTQFGKPVTLSCSQTLNHNVMYWYQQKSSQAPKLLFHYYDKDFNNEADTPDNFQSRRPNTSFCFLDIRSPGLGDTAMYLCATSGGSTDTQYFGPGTRLTVL.

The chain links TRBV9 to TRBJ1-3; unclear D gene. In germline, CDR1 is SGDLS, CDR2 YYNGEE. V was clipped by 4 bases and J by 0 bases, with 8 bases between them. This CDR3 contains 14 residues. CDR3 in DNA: TGTGCCAGCAGCTCTCACTCCTCTGGAAACACCATATATTTT. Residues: CASSSHSSGNTIYF.

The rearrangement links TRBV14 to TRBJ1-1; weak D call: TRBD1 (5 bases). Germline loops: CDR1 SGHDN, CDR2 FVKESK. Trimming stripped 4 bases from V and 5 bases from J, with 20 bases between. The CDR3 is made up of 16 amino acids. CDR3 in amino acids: CASSPLTGTGRTEAFF. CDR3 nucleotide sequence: TGTGCCAGCAGCCCTCTAACCGGGACGGGGAGGACTGAAGCTTTCTTT.

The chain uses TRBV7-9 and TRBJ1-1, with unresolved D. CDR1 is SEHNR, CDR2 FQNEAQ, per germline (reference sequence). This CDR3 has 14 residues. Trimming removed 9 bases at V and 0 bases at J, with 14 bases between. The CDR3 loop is CASSGRNMNTEAFF. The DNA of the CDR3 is TGTGCCAGTTCGGGCCGCAACATGAACACTGAAGCTTTCTTT.

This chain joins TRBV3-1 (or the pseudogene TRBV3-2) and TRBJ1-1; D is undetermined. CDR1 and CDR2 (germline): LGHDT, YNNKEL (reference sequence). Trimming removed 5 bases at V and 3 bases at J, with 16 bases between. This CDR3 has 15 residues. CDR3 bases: TGTGCCAGCAGCTCCTTGGCGGGCAGCCACACTGAAGCTTTCTTT. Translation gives CASSSLAGSHTEAFF.

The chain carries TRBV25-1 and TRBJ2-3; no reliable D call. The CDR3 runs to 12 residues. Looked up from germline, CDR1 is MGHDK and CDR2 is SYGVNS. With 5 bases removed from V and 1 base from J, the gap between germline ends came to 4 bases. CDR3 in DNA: TGTGCCAGCAGTACCCGCACAGATACGCAGTATTTT. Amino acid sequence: CASSTRTDTQYF.

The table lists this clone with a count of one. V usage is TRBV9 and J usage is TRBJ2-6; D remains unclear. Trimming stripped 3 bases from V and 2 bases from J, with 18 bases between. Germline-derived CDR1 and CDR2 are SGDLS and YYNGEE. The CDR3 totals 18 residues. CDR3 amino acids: CASSAYPLVGAGANVLTF. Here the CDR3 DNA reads TGTGCCAGCAGCGCGTACCCCCTCGTTGGGGCTGGGGCCAACGTCCTGACTTTC.

The DNA of the CDR3 is TGTGCCAGCAGTTATGGATCTTCCGCCGAAAAACTGTTTTTT. It codes for CASSYGSSAEKLFF. V usage is TRBV6-2 or TRBV6-3 and J usage is TRBJ1-4; no reliable D call. Germline CDR1 reads MNHEY; CDR2 reads SVGEGT. The CDR3 length is 14 residues. Trimming left V 3 bases short and J 8 bases short, with 13 bases between.

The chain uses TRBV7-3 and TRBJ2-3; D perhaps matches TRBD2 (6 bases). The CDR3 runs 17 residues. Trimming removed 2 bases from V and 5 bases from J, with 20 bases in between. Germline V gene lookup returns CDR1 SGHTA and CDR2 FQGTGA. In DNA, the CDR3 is TGTGCCAGCAGCTTAGTGGCCCCGGGACTTCGCGGAGATACGCAGTATTTT. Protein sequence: CASSLVAPGLRGDTQYF.